This TCR beta chain was sequenced during a study of T cells in women clearing cervical HPV infection. Study at large: HLA type could not be excluded as a confounder. Study findings and constraints: TRBV6-7 abundance was lower in cases than controls (around 0.1% versus 0.15%).

CDR1 and CDR2 from the germline V gene are KGHSH and LQKENI. Trimming shortened V by 4 bases and J by 5 bases, and 17 bases separated the two germline ends. CDR3 size: 15 residues. Dot-blot hybridization genotyped cervical HPV amplified with MY09/MY11 PCR. Sequencing used immunoSEQ multiplex PCR; TCRdb keeps in-frame clones, though not all of them. The record lists about 45,000 clones, of which the ten most abundant hold 0.95% to 1.5%. For this clone: Its antigen is as yet unknown. The read terminates 3 residues before the CDR3 end, so the remaining end is supplied by the germline J gene.

J is TRBJ2-5 and V is TRBV18, with a weak D call TRBD1 (6 bases). Sequencing was done on a sample of blood buffy coat. This receptor was identified in a woman aged 18 to 75 with a cervical HPV16 infection that either progressed to CIN3+ or cleared (not recorded which). The CDR3 is CASSQQGLPTETQYF. The covered CDR3 bases are TGTGCCAGCTCACAACAGGGTCTACCGACCGAGACC.